The source of this TCR beta chain is a study of glioma-infiltrating T cells after dendritic cell vaccination. Only patients with spare fresh-frozen tumor and over two years of follow-up were included. Only a few counts were recorded for this clone. Trimming took 6 bases from V and 6 from J; bases not matched to a gene: 10. The CDR3 spans 15 residues. Per germline, CDR1 MNHEY and CDR2 SVGAGI. Measured with immunoSEQ multiplex PCR; TCRdb has only the in-frame clones, and not every one. The profile shows 93,000 or so clones, 79% of them singletons. The gene calls are TRBV6-5 and TRBJ1-4; 7 bases are a match to TRBD1. The sample was blood, taken before dendritic cell vaccination. The receptor was derived from a human donor with glioblastoma. Written as DNA, the CDR3 is TGTGCCAGCAGACCCACAGGGGTGGGCCATGAAAAACTGTTTTTT. Translation: CASRPTGVGHEKLFF.